The rows below give T cell receptor beta chains drawn from one sample of a study of blood T cell repertoires in COVID-19. The repertoire was sequenced with immunoSEQ multiplex PCR; TCRdb's copy has only in-frame clones and lacks some. Of about 140,000 clones in the sample, 65% to 80% are singletons; the top ten hold roughly 3.6%. The material sequenced was peripheral blood. The receptors originated from a man aged 60 to 69 with acute or convalescent COVID-19. Each CDR3 is given without its conserved first and last residue.

V gene: TRBV6-6; J gene: TRBJ2-1; CDR3 protein: ASSRPTGGLSNEQF
V gene: TRBV7-2; J gene: TRBJ2-1; CDR3 protein: ASSPPAVHEQF
V gene: TRBV30; J gene: TRBJ1-1; CDR3 protein: AWSPTLGTGSEAF
V gene: TRBV4-2; J gene: TRBJ2-7; CDR3 protein: ASSQGQGTYEQY
V gene: TRBV20-1; J gene: TRBJ1-5; CDR3 protein: SASSPGWTSRQPQH
V gene: TRBV6-2/TRBV6-3; J gene: TRBJ2-5; CDR3 protein: ASSRILAGGEETQY
V gene: TRBV9; J gene: TRBJ1-6; CDR3 protein: ASSVTEVHNSPLH
V gene: TRBV6-2/TRBV6-3; J gene: TRBJ2-2; CDR3 protein: ASSYSGADTGELF
V gene: TRBV27; J gene: TRBJ1-6; CDR3 protein: ASSFRQGPLH
V gene: TRBV5-4; J gene: TRBJ2-3; CDR3 protein: ASSLAISTDTQY
V gene: TRBV2; J gene: TRBJ2-1; CDR3 protein: ASSEEAGNYNEQF
V gene: TRBV18; J gene: TRBJ1-5; CDR3 protein: ASSLSEDQPQH
V gene: TRBV5-4; J gene: TRBJ2-1; CDR3 protein: ATGKATGRSNEQF
V gene: TRBV4-2; J gene: TRBJ2-3; CDR3 protein: ASSQDGLAGAADTQY
V gene: TRBV7-2; J gene: TRBJ1-5; CDR3 protein: ASSLGAGFLNQPQH
V gene: TRBV30; J gene: TRBJ2-5; CDR3 protein: AWRGTGETQY
V gene: TRBV7-2; J gene: TRBJ2-7; CDR3 protein: ASSFLATSEYEQY
V gene: TRBV18; J gene: TRBJ2-5; CDR3 protein: ASSPDTVETQY
V gene: TRBV7-2; J gene: TRBJ1-2; CDR3 protein: ASSPFSTDYGYT
V gene: TRBV5-6; J gene: TRBJ1-1; CDR3 protein: ASSLSRGGTEAF
V gene: TRBV28; J gene: TRBJ2-7; CDR3 protein: ASSLDPPGNHEQY
V gene: TRBV19; J gene: TRBJ2-7; CDR3 protein: ASSIQFTREQY
V gene: TRBV5-5; J gene: TRBJ2-3; CDR3 protein: ASSLVDFTDTQY
V gene: TRBV6-5; J gene: TRBJ2-7; CDR3 protein: ASGATGSAEQY
V gene: TRBV6-6; J gene: TRBJ1-3; CDR3 protein: ASSPVAGSSGNTIY
V gene: TRBV28; J gene: TRBJ1-4; CDR3 protein: ASRGTGENEKLF
V gene: TRBV29-1; J gene: TRBJ1-1; CDR3 protein: SVGRGAF
V gene: TRBV28; J gene: TRBJ2-7; CDR3 protein: ASSRRSYEQY
V gene: TRBV29-1; J gene: TRBJ1-2; CDR3 protein: SYGDANYGYT
V gene: TRBV5-1; J gene: TRBJ2-1; CDR3 protein: ASSLNAGSYNEQF
V gene: TRBV27; J gene: TRBJ2-1; CDR3 protein: ASSLGGGAGARYEQF
V gene: TRBV19; J gene: TRBJ1-5; CDR3 protein: ASSPARRGGNQPQH
V gene: TRBV27; J gene: TRBJ2-3; CDR3 protein: ASSSGQVSTDTQY
V gene: TRBV28; J gene: TRBJ1-4; CDR3 protein: ASSVNRGGTEKLF
V gene: TRBV5-6; J gene: TRBJ2-5; CDR3 protein: ASSLGTSGRETQY
V gene: TRBV7-9; J gene: TRBJ2-7; CDR3 protein: ASSLLEEQY
V gene: TRBV10-3; J gene: TRBJ2-3; CDR3 protein: AISFRATDTQY
V gene: TRBV16; J gene: TRBJ2-7; CDR3 protein: ASSQSKTSPTDEQY
V gene: TRBV7-2; J gene: TRBJ2-7; CDR3 protein: ASIENRGSYEQY
V gene: TRBV5-1; J gene: TRBJ2-3; CDR3 protein: ASSPTLADLTDTQY